What follows are 10 T cell receptor beta chains derived from one specimen sequenced in a study of cytomegalovirus exposure and HLA in healthy donors. The study ran its PCR with 60 Vbeta and 13 Jbeta primers. Clones were sequenced by immunoSEQ multiplex PCR, and TCRdb holds only the in-frame ones, with some missing. The repertoire holds 95,000 to 150,000 clones, with 65% to 80% as singletons. Sequenced input: PBMCs. These receptors came from a woman aged 40-49 years in good health and CMV-seropositive.

This clone was seen just once. The chain carries TRBV2 and TRBJ2-5, with 12 bases identical to TRBD2. CDR1 is SNHLY and CDR2 is FYNNEI in the germline V gene. Trimming took 1 base from V and 4 from J; bases not matched to a gene: 4. There are 16 residues in the CDR3. CDR3 protein: CASSEETSGGGETQYF. The CDR3 coding sequence is TGTGCCAGCAGTGAAGAGACTAGCGGGGGAGGAGAGACCCAGTACTTC.

This chain links TRBV29-1 with TRBJ2-2; perhaps TRBD1 as D (6 bases). Germline V gene data show CDR1 as SQVTM and CDR2 as ANQGSEA. V lost 6 bases and J 1 base, leaving 6 bases between the germline ends. CDR3 length: 12 residues. The CDR3 DNA sequence: TGCAGCGTGGGACAGAACACCGGGGAGCTGTTTTTT. It is translated as CSVGQNTGELFF.

The gene calls are TRBV2 and TRBJ2-3; 12 positions agree with TRBD2. The CDR3 covers 16 residues. CDR1 and CDR2 from the germline V gene are SNHLY and FYNNEI. With 4 bases clipped from V and 1 base from J, the junction kept 3 bases outside the gene matches. CDR3 region: CASSASSGGGTDTQYF. CDR3 nucleotides: TGTGCCAGCAGTGCGTCTAGCGGGGGGGGCACAGATACGCAGTATTTT. Full variable domain (remainder filled in from reference TRBV2 and TRBJ2-3): EPEVTQTPSHQVTQMGQEVILRCVPISNHLYFYWYRQILGQKVEFLVSFYNNEISEKSEIFDDQFSVERPDGSNFTLKIRSTKLEDSAMYFCASSASSGGGTDTQYFGPGTRLTVL.

This chain connects TRBV5-1 to TRBJ2-5; a weak D match, TRBD2 (7 bases). The length of the CDR3 is 14 residues. The V and J ends lost 2 bases and 9 bases respectively, with 17 bases between them. The germline gives CDR1 SGHRS, CDR2 YFSETQ. The CDR3 here is CASSFGRGPEAQYF. DNA of the CDR3: TGCGCCAGCAGCTTCGGGCGGGGGCCTGAGGCCCAGTACTTC.

Remarks on this clone: No conserved phenylalanine or tryptophan ends this CDR3, so it is likely a read error. This rearrangement joins TRBV19 to TRBJ1-5; 8 positions match TRBD1. Germline CDR1 is LNHDA and CDR2 is SQIVND (reference sequence). V shed 6 bases, J shed 0 bases, and the junction held 7 bases outside the gene matches. The CDR3 consists of 16 residues. The CDR3 loop is CASSPGQGDSNQPQHV. In DNA form, the CDR3 reads TGTGCCAGTAGCCCCGGACAGGGTGATAGCAATCAGCCCCAGCATGTT.

The chain combines TRBV29-1 with TRBJ2-7, with 7 positions matching TRBD2. Trimming removed 4 bases from V and 1 base from J; junction bases left unmatched: 7. CDR1 SQVTM and CDR2 ANQGSEA come from the germline V gene. This CDR3 has 14 amino acids. The CDR3 nucleotides are TGCAGCGTTGTGGGGGTGCGGGGGTCCTACGAGCAGTACTTC. Its protein product is CSVVGVRGSYEQYF.

The genes are TRBV6-5 and TRBJ1-5; D remains ambiguous. The CDR3 length is 14 residues. V was shortened by 6 bases and J by 5 bases, with 14 bases between the two germline ends. Germline-derived CDR1 and CDR2 are MNHEY and SVGAGI. The CDR3 DNA reads TGTGCCAGCAGCTCAGCGGGCCAGTATCAGCCCCAGCATTTT. This codes for CASSSAGQYQPQHF.

The rearrangement joins TRBV19 to TRBJ2-7, with 9 bases fitting TRBD1. The CDR3 loop spans 16 amino acids. With V trimmed by 6 bases and J by 2 bases, 11 bases remained unmatched. Per the germline V gene, CDR1 is LNHDA and CDR2 is SQIVND (reference sequence). This chain's CDR3 is CASRKEGTGFTYEQYF. The CDR3 region has the DNA TGTGCCAGTAGGAAGGAAGGGACAGGGTTTACCTACGAGCAGTACTTC. The full variable domain, its missing parts supplied by reference TRBV19 and TRBJ2-7, is DGGITQSPKYLFRKEGQNVTLSCEQNLNHDAMYWYRQDPGQGLRLIYYSQIVNDFQKGDIAEGYSVSREKKESFPLTVTSAQKNPTAFYLCASRKEGTGFTYEQYFGPGTRLTVT.

In its sample, this clone was seen a few times. The chain carries TRBV6-5 and TRBJ2-7, with TRBD2 matching 13 bases. V shed 5 bases, J shed 3 bases, and the junction held 4 bases outside the gene matches. The CDR3 sequence is 15 residues long. CDR1 and CDR2 (germline): MNHEY, SVGAGI. The CDR3 protein is CASSTTSGGFYEQYF. DNA for the CDR3: TGTGCCAGCAGTACGACTAGCGGGGGGTTCTACGAGCAGTACTTC.

CDR3 residues: CASSLGPSAPYEQYF. CDR3 sequence (DNA): TGTGCCAGCAGCTTAGGGCCTAGCGCTCCCTACGAGCAGTACTTC. The chain combines TRBV7-2 with TRBJ2-7; weak D call: TRBD2 (6 bases). V lost 1 base, J lost 2 bases, and 12 bases lay in between. The length of the CDR3 is 15 residues. CDR1 and CDR2 (germline): SGHTA, FQGNSA.